This entry describes one T cell receptor (beta chain). The antigen is undetermined. These data belong to a study of neoadjuvant nivolumab and ipilimumab in lung cancer. Study-wide points: Compared with tumor-adjacent uninvolved lung, resected tumors showed greater richness and clonality.

CDR1 GTSNPN and CDR2 SVGIG come from the germline V gene (reference sequence). The CDR3 runs to 15 residues. Repertoires were generated with immunoSEQ multiplex PCR, while TCRdb's copy carries only in-frame clones and drops some. The sample yields 40,000 to 60,000 clones, 75% to 90% seen once. The sequenced sample was blood, obtained before neoadjuvant nivolumab, alone or with ipilimumab. The J gene is TRBJ2-5, the V gene TRBV30; a weak D match, TRBD2 (5 bases). The DNA end is a closer match to TRBJ2-7, so the J assignment may be wrong. This sequence originates from an adult with non-small cell lung cancer. Some clones in this sample may be carry-over from other donors' samples. CDR3 DNA: TGTGCCTGGAGAGCCCCCACGGGATCTCTCTACGAGCAGTACTTC. Amino acid sequence: CAWRAPTGSLYEQYF.